This TCR beta chain emerged from a study of shared clonotypes between healthy human individuals. V gave up 3 bases and J gave up 6 bases; unmatched junction bases: 7. CDR1 and CDR2 (germline): MGHDK, SYGVNS. The CDR3 has 14 residues. Sequenced by immunoSEQ multiplex PCR; TCRdb stores in-frame clones only, minus some. The sample holds millions of clones, over 85% seen once. The sequence was obtained from a man between 18 and 29 years old in good health. Sequenced: naive CD4+ T cells sorted from blood. Indicated subset: CD45RA+ positively selected. The chain couples TRBV25-1 to TRBJ2-7; 8 bases map to TRBD2. The CDR3 protein is CASSDRSGGFEQYF. For the CDR3, the DNA is TGTGCCAGCAGTGACCGAAGCGGGGGTTTCGAGCAGTACTTC.